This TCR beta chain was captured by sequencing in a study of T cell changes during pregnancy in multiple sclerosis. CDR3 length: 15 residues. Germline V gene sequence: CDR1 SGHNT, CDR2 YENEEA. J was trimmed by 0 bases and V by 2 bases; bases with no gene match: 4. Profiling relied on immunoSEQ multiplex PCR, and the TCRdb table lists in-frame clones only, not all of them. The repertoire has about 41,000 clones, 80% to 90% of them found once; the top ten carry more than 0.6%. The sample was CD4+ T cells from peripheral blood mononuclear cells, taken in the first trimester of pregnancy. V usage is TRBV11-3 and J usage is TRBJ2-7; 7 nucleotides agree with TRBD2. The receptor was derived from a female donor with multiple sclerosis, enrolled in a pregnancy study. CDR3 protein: CASSLRGGSSYEQYF. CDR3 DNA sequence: TGTGCCAGCAGCTTACGCGGGGGAAGCTCCTACGAGCAGTACTTC.